These 32 T cell receptor beta chains were all obtained from the same sample, sequenced in a study of blood T cells in healthy people across ages. PCR was performed a second time for 7 to 11 cycles using a sample-barcoded 5' primer and a J-beta primer mix. TCRdb fed the 5' RACE reads into MiXCR, producing one record per CDR3 protein. Altogether 590,000 or so distinct CDR3 sequences are present, roughly 31% being singletons, with the ten largest covering about a sixth. Sequencing was carried out using blood. The receptors shown here come from an elderly woman in good health.

The table lists this clonotype with a few counts. Just one base apart from a much larger clone, this may be a read error. This sequence joins TRBV29-1 and TRBJ2-5; 14 nucleotides align to TRBD2. Germline trimming cut 2 bases from V and 11 bases from J; bases unmatched to any gene: 13. The CDR3 consists of 16 residues. The germline gives CDR1 SQVTM, CDR2 ANQGSEA. Here the CDR3 reads CSVELGTSGGGNEQYF. CDR3 nucleotide sequence: TGCAGCGTTGAATTAGGGACTAGCGGGGGAGGCAATGAGCAGTACTTC.

This sequence joins TRBV5-1 and TRBJ2-1, with TRBD2 matching over 9 bases. The CDR3 loop spans 15 amino acids. The V gene end was trimmed by 2 bases and the J gene end by 6 bases; junction bases not matched to a gene: 6. From germline, CDR1 is SGHRS and CDR2 YFSETQ. CDR3 loop: CASSFLAGNANEQFF. In nucleotides, the CDR3 is TGCGCCAGCAGCTTTCTAGCGGGAAACGCCAATGAGCAGTTCTTC.

This clonotype was seen more than once but under ten times. This chain connects TRBV7-2 to TRBJ2-5, with D perhaps assigned TRBD1 or TRBD2 (7 bases each). V dropped 5 bases and J dropped 1 base, with 14 bases sitting between them. This CDR3 has 15 amino acids. Looked up from germline, CDR1 is SGHTA and CDR2 is FQGNSA. The CDR3 DNA is TGTGCCAGCAGCCCGGGGGGACAGCTCCAAGAGACCCAGTACTTC. Translating gives CASSPGGQLQETQYF.

In this sample, this clonotype turned up many times. The J gene is TRBJ2-3, the V gene TRBV7-6, with a weak D call TRBD2 (6 bases). This CDR3 is built from 15 residues. In germline, CDR1 is SGHVS, CDR2 FNYEAQ. Trimming pared 3 bases from V and 2 bases from J, leaving 12 bases between. CDR3 sequence reads: CASSLSGPLTDTQYF. The DNA for the CDR3 is TGTGCCAGCAGCTTGAGCGGGCCGCTCACAGATACGCAGTATTTT.

In this sample, this clonotype turned up a few times. This may be a read error: a much more frequent sequence differs by one nucleotide. V usage is TRBV20-1 and J usage is TRBJ2-5, with no clear D. The tail of the sequence fits TRBJ2-7 better, so the J call may be wrong. The CDR3 length is 15 residues. Germline CDR1 is DFQATT and CDR2 is SNEGSKA (reference sequence). Here the CDR3 reads CSARQEAFPVDEQYF. The CDR3 region has the DNA TGCAGTGCTAGGCAAGAGGCCTTCCCAGTGGACGAGCAGTACTTC.

Here the CDR3 reads CASSIPGQGSNEKLFF. DNA for the CDR3: TGTGCCAGCAGCATTCCGGGACAGGGAAGCAATGAAAAACTGTTTTTT. The chain carries TRBV5-6 and TRBJ1-4; 9 positions agree with TRBD1. Per the germline V gene, CDR1 is SGHDT and CDR2 is YYEEEE. V gave up 4 bases and J gave up 5 bases; unmatched junction bases: 9. The CDR3 has 16 amino acids.

The sample holds a few counts of this clonotype. This chain connects TRBV2 to TRBJ1-4, with D uncertain. Trimming stripped 10 bases from V and 5 bases from J, with 14 bases between. Germline lookup yields CDR1 SNHLY and CDR2 FYNNEI. The CDR3 runs to 13 residues. CDR3 in DNA: TGTGCCATCAGAGGCAGGCAGAATGAAAAACTGTTTTTT. Translating gives CAIRGRQNEKLFF.

The rearrangement uses TRBV5-1 and TRBJ1-1, with 11 bases that match TRBD1. The germline V gene has CDR1 SGHRS and CDR2 YFSETQ. There are 16 residues in the CDR3. J lost 5 bases, V lost 1 base, and 7 bases had no gene match. CDR3 nucleotides: TGCGCCAGCAGCTTGAAGGGGACAGGGGGGGGAACTGAAGCTTTCTTT. It yields the protein CASSLKGTGGGTEAFF.

In this sample, this clonotype turned up a few times. The rearrangement uses TRBV13 and TRBJ2-5, with TRBD1 identical over 8 bases. Trimming took 7 bases from V and 4 from J; bases not matched to a gene: 20. The CDR3 totals 18 residues. CDR1 and CDR2 from the germline V gene are PRHDT and FYEKMQ (reference sequence). The CDR3 loop is CASNFKGQAGLGGETQYF. DNA of the CDR3: TGTGCCAGCAACTTCAAGGGACAGGCTGGATTAGGGGGAGAGACCCAGTACTTC.

The sample holds one count of this clonotype. The chain joins TRBV9 to TRBJ1-1; D gene unclear. Germline assignment: CDR1 SGDLS and CDR2 YYNGEE. Trimming shortened V by 0 bases and J by 4 bases, and 13 bases separated the two germline ends. This CDR3 has 15 amino acids. In DNA, the CDR3 is TGTGCCAGCAGCGTAGACGGCAGGCTTATCACTGAAGCTTTCTTT. It codes for CASSVDGRLITEAFF.

This chain joins TRBV5-6 and TRBJ2-7; D not certain. The DNA end favors TRBJ2-5, so the J call may be wrong. The CDR3 covers 12 residues. CDR1 and CDR2 (germline): SGHDT, YYEEEE. As DNA, the CDR3 is TGTGCCAGCAGCGCCGAATCGGGGACCCAGTACTTC. Protein: CASSAESGTQYF.

As to this clonotype: A clone one base away is much larger, so this may be a read error. The chain joins TRBV20-1 to TRBJ2-7, with D perhaps TRBD1 (8 bases). V gave up 7 bases and J gave up 2 bases, with 21 bases separating them. The CDR3 covers 15 residues. Germline V lookup: CDR1 DFQATT, CDR2 SNEGSKA (reference sequence). The CDR3 here is CSVKQGERDPYEQYF. Here the CDR3 DNA reads TGCAGTGTCAAACAGGGGGAGCGGGACCCCTACGAGCAGTACTTC.

As regards this clonotype: Compared with germline, one end of the junction differs, possibly owing to a read error. The chain joins TRBV7-9 to TRBJ1-5, with a weak D call TRBD1 (5 bases). The CDR3 is 15 residues long. CDR1 and CDR2 (germline): SEHNR, FQNEAQ (reference sequence). CDR3: CTSSPSGGGNQPQHF. The CDR3 nucleotides read TGTACCAGCAGCCCGTCCGGGGGTGGAAATCAGCCCCAGCATTTT.

This clonotype came up many times. J is TRBJ2-4 and V is TRBV6-1; no reliable D call. Per germline, CDR1 MNHNS and CDR2 SASEGT. Trimming took off 8 bases at V and 3 bases at J, with 14 bases between the two ends. The CDR3 extends over 14 amino acids. The CDR3 DNA reads as TGTGCCAGCGGTCAGGCCAGGATCAAAAACATTCAGTACTTC. Its protein is CASGQARIKNIQYF.

The CDR3 spells CSATPLSGGAPDTQYF. CDR3 nucleotides: TGCAGTGCCACGCCTCTTAGCGGGGGGGCGCCAGATACGCAGTATTTT. The chain employs TRBV20-1 and TRBJ2-3, with TRBD2 matching over 11 bases. Trimming cost V 6 bases and J 4 bases; bases outside gene matches: 12. This CDR3 region has 16 residues. Germline loops: CDR1 DFQATT, CDR2 SNEGSKA (reference sequence).

The V and J genes are TRBV4-2 and TRBJ2-7, with TRBD1 matching over 8 bases. With 1 base clipped from V and 5 bases from J, the junction kept 1 base outside the gene matches. Germline V CDR1 and CDR2: LGHNA, YNFKEQ. This CDR3 has 13 amino acids. Here the CDR3 DNA reads TGTGCCAGCAGCCAAGGGACAGGGAACGAGCAGTACTTC. Its translation is CASSQGTGNEQYF.

This clonotype was seen many times. This sequence joins TRBV6-1 and TRBJ2-5; D is possibly TRBD1 (6 bases). CDR1 MNHNS and CDR2 SASEGT come from the germline V gene. V gave up 2 bases and J gave up 2 bases, with 18 bases separating them. The CDR3 loop spans 17 amino acids. The CDR3 coding sequence is TGTGCCAGCAGTGAACGAGAGGAGACAGGCCTTCAAGAGACCCAGTACTTC. It encodes CASSEREETGLQETQYF.

This clonotype has at least ten counts. V usage is TRBV28 and J usage is TRBJ2-3; 7 bases fit TRBD2. V shed 1 base and J 6 bases; nucleotides not matched to a gene: 7. Per germline, CDR1 MDHEN and CDR2 SYDVKM. CDR3 length: 15 residues. In DNA, the CDR3 is TGTGCCAGCAGTTTATTGGGTAGCGGGCTCGATACGCAGTATTTT. The encoded protein is CASSLLGSGLDTQYF.

This clonotype has just a few counts. Just one base apart from a much larger clone, this may be a read error. V is TRBV5-1 and J is TRBJ2-3, with 7 positions matching TRBD1. This CDR3 is built from 17 residues. The germline gives CDR1 SGHRS, CDR2 YFSETQ. The CDR3 loop is CASSLDVLGQSTYTQYF. The CDR3 DNA sequence: TGCGCCAGCAGCTTGGATGTTTTGGGACAGAGCACATATACGCAGTATTTT.

About this clonotype: The junction shows a germline mismatch at one end, possibly a read error. This chain links TRBV7-2 with TRBJ2-3, with D perhaps being TRBD1 or TRBD2 (6 bases each). This CDR3 has 16 amino acids. CDR1 and CDR2 (germline): SGHTA, FQGNSA. The CDR3: CASRPGALLSTDPQYF. The CDR3 DNA is TGTGCCAGCAGGCCGGGGGCCCTACTTAGCACAGATCCGCAGTATTTT.

This clonotype was seen repeatedly, ten times or more. The chain has TRBV11-1 and TRBJ1-1; D is perhaps TRBD1 (5 bases). The germline V and J ends were trimmed by 5 bases and 4 bases, with 14 bases remaining between them. The CDR3 totals 14 residues. In germline, CDR1 is SGHAT, CDR2 FQDESV (reference sequence). The CDR3 spells CASSRSDGATEAFF. CDR3 nucleotide sequence: TGTGCCAGCAGCCGTTCAGACGGGGCCACTGAAGCTTTCTTT.

This clonotype came up many times. The chain couples TRBV7-2 to TRBJ1-4; no firm D call. Germline CDR1 reads SGHTA; CDR2 reads FQGNSA. Trimming took 5 bases from V and 4 from J, leaving 11 bases between them. The CDR3 totals 14 residues. This CDR3 is CASSPGFGNEKLFF. The CDR3 DNA is TGTGCCAGCAGCCCCGGGTTTGGTAATGAAAAACTGTTTTTT.

As for this clonotype: Just one base apart from a much larger clone, this may be a read error. This chain uses TRBV4-1 with TRBJ2-1; 7 bases are shared with TRBD1. The J call may be faulty, since TRBJ2-7 better matches the DNA end. The CDR3 is made up of 17 amino acids. The germline V gene has CDR1 MGHRA and CDR2 YSYEKL. Here the CDR3 DNA reads TGCGCCAGCAGCCAAGATGTGCTGACAGGGTCCTACAATGAGCAGTACTTC. This codes for CASSQDVLTGSYNEQYF.

This clonotype showed up many times. The chain combines TRBV10-3 with TRBJ2-3; no clear D gene. The length of the CDR3 is 13 residues. Trimming shortened V by 3 bases and J by 4 bases, and 8 bases separated the two germline ends. The germline V gene has CDR1 ENHRY and CDR2 SYGVKD. The CDR3 region has the DNA TGTGCCATCAGTGATATTACCCCAGATACGCAGTATTTT. Its translation is CAISDITPDTQYF.

This clonotype was recorded at least ten times. V gene TRBV3-1 combines with J gene TRBJ2-2; a possible D gene is TRBD1 (5 bases). Trimming left V 0 bases short and J 6 bases short, with 8 bases between. The V gene's germline CDR1 is LGHDT and CDR2 YNNKEL (reference sequence). The CDR3 runs 14 residues. CDR3 coding DNA: TGTGCCAGCAGCCAAGACGGCAGGGCCGGGGAGCTGTTTTTT. It codes for CASSQDGRAGELFF.

This clonotype was observed a few times. The chain uses TRBV5-1 and TRBJ1-1, with a tentative D call TRBD1 (5 bases). The length of the CDR3 is 15 residues. Germline assignment: CDR1 SGHRS and CDR2 YFSETQ. With 3 bases removed from V and 4 bases from J, the gap between germline ends came to 16 bases. CDR3: CASSYGGGVVTEAFF. The CDR3 coding sequence is TGCGCCAGCAGCTACGGCGGGGGGGTGGTCACTGAAGCTTTCTTT.

This clonotype was observed a few times. The chain carries TRBV7-9 and TRBJ2-5, with D uncertain. V lost 1 base to trimming and J lost 8 bases, with 8 bases between them. The CDR3 consists of 12 residues. Germline V gene sequence: CDR1 SEHNR, CDR2 FQNEAQ (reference sequence). The CDR3 sequence: CASSLDKDTQYF. The CDR3 DNA is TGTGCCAGCAGCTTAGATAAGGATACCCAGTACTTC.

This clonotype was picked up many times. The V and J genes are TRBV7-8 and TRBJ2-5; D perhaps matches TRBD1 (6 bases). CDR1 is SGHVS and CDR2 is FQNEAQ in the germline V gene. The CDR3 length is 15 residues. Trimming took off 4 bases at V and 5 bases at J, with 17 bases between the two ends. The CDR3 sequence: CASSSPGVGWETQYF. Here the CDR3 DNA reads TGTGCCAGCAGCTCCCCAGGGGTGGGATGGGAGACCCAGTACTTC.

With regard to this clonotype: This sequence may be a read error, since a much larger clone differs from it by one base. This chain links TRBV5-1 with TRBJ2-7; 14 nucleotides match TRBD2. Germline CDR1 SGHRS, CDR2 YFSETQ. The junction had 7 bases not matched to a gene; V was cut back by 4 bases and J by 1 base. This CDR3 spans 17 amino acids. The CDR3 sequence: CASSPRTSGGLSYEQYF. For the CDR3, the DNA is TGCGCCAGCAGCCCGAGGACTAGCGGGGGGCTATCCTACGAGCAGTACTTC. Drawing the rest from reference TRBV5-1 and TRBJ2-7, the complete variable domain is KAGVTQTPRYLIKTRGQQVTLSCSPISGHRSVSWYQQTPGQGLQFLFEYFSETQRNKGNFPGRFSGRQFSNSRSEMNVSTLELGDSALYLCASSPRTSGGLSYEQYFGPGTRLTVT.

This clonotype was detected ten times or more. V and J are TRBV6-5 and TRBJ2-1; D may be TRBD1 (6 bases). This CDR3 is 15 amino acids long. The V gene lost 2 bases and the J gene lost 0 bases, with 8 bases spanning the gap. Germline CDR1 is MNHEY and CDR2 is SVGAGI. The CDR3 nucleotides read TGTGCCAGCAGTTACCGGGACATCTCCTACAATGAGCAGTTCTTC. This translates into CASSYRDISYNEQFF.

A remark on this clonotype: One end of the junction fails to match germline, which may point to a read error. V gene TRBV3-1 combines with J gene TRBJ2-5, with D tentatively TRBD2 (6 bases). CDR1 and CDR2 (germline): LGHDT, YNNKEL (reference sequence). The CDR3 length is 15 residues. The CDR3 coding sequence is TGTGCCGGCAGCCAAATGGGGGGTACCCAAGAGACCCAGTACTTC. It codes for CAGSQMGGTQETQYF.

This clonotype has a count of ten or more. The V call is TRBV20-1, the J call TRBJ2-7, with D perhaps TRBD2 (6 bases). This CDR3 has 14 residues. Germline V gives CDR1 DFQATT, CDR2 SNEGSKA (reference sequence). Trimming left V 5 bases short and J 0 bases short, with 14 bases between. In DNA, the CDR3 is TGCAGTGCTGTGAAGTCCGGGAGCTCCTACGAGCAGTACTTC. This encodes CSAVKSGSSYEQYF.